This TCR beta chain was identified in a study of T and B cells in COVID-19 patients. Study outcomes and limitations: At recovery TRB diversity and richness exceeded healthy donors, after highly clonal active COVID-19 repertoires. Early severe-case samples and blood from mildly ill patients during symptoms were in short supply.

TRB rearrangements were amplified by multiplex PCR with BIOMED2 TRB-A/B primers. TCRdb analysed the multiplex PCR reads with MiXCR anew, one entry per CDR3 protein. The table shows some 11,000 distinct CDR3 sequences, with around 31% occurring only once. Germline CDR1 is SGHVT and CDR2 is SQSDAQ. V was shortened by 1 base and J by 0 bases, with 10 bases between the two germline ends. The CDR3 is made up of 17 amino acids. Blood genomic DNA input for TRB amplification was about 250-550 ng. The sample holds one count of this clonotype. Its antigen remains unidentified. The receptor was isolated from a human donor with active COVID-19. Sequencing input: blood. This chain connects TRBV7-4 to TRBJ1-6; D uncertain. The CDR3: CASSLEPGGSYNSPLHF. The CDR3 DNA is TGTGCCAGCAGCTTAGAGCCAGGCGGCTCCTATAATTCACCCCTCCACTTT.